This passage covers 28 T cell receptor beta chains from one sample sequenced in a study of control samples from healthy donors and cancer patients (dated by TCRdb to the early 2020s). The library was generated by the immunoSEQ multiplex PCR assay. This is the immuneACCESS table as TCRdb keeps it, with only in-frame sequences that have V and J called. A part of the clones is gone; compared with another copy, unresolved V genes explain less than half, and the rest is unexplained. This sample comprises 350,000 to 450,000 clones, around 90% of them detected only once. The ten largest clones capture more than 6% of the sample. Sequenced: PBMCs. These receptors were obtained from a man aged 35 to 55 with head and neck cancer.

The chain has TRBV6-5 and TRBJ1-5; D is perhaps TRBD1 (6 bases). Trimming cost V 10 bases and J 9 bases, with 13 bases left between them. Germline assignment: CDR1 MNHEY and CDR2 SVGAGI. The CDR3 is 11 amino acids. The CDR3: CATKGGGPQHF. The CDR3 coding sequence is TGTGCCACCAAAGGGGGGGGGCCCCAGCATTTT.

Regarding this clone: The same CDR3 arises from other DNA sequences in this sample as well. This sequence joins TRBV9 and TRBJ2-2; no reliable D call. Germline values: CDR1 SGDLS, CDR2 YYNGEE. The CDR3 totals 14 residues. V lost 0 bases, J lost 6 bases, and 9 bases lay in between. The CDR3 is CASSVVLGSGELFF. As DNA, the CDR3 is TGTGCCAGCAGCGTAGTTCTGGGTTCCGGGGAGCTGTTTTTT.

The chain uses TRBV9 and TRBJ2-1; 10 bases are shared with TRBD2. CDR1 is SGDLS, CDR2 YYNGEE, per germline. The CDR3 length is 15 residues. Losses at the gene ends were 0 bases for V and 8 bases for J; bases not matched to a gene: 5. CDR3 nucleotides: TGTGCCAGCAGCGTAGCTTTAGCGGGAGGCCATGAGCAGTTCTTC. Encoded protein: CASSVALAGGHEQFF.

The CDR3 nucleotides read TGTGCCAGCAGTCCCAGGGGGTTGCAGCCCCAGCATTTT. Amino acids: CASSPRGLQPQHF. The V gene is TRBV28, the J gene TRBJ1-5; TRBD1 aligns across 7 bases. The CDR3 spans 13 residues. Germline CDR1 reads MDHEN; CDR2 reads SYDVKM. The junction had 5 bases not matched to a gene; V was cut back by 5 bases and J by 7 bases. The variable domain in full, with the rest retrieved from reference TRBV28 and TRBJ1-5, is DVKVTQSSRYLVKRTGEKVFLECVQDMDHENMFWYRQDPGLGLRLIYFSYDVKMKEKGDIPEGYSVSREKKERFSLILESASTNQTSMYLCASSPRGLQPQHFGDGTRLSIL.

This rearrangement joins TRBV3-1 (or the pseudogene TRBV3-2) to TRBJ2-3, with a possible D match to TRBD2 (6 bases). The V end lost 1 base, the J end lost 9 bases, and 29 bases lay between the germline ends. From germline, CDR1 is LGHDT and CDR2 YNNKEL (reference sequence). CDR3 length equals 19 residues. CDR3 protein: CASSQVSGRRDTSVRTQYF. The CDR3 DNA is TGTGCCAGCAGCCAAGTTTCAGGTAGGAGGGATACCAGCGTAAGGACGCAGTATTTT.

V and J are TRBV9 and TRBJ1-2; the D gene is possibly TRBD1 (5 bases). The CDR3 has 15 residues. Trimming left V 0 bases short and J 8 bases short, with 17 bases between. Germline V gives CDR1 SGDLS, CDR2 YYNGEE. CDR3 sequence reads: CASSVDGGMVAGYTF. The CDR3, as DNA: TGTGCCAGCAGCGTAGACGGGGGGATGGTGGCGGGCTACACCTTC.

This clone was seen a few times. CDR3 bases: TGTGCCAGCAGGGACAATTTCTATGGCTACACCTTC. Translation gives CASRDNFYGYTF. The V and J genes are TRBV2 and TRBJ1-2; possible D gene TRBD1, 5 bases. V gave up 6 bases and J gave up 4 bases, with 9 bases separating them. The CDR3 has 12 amino acids. Per the germline V gene, CDR1 is SNHLY and CDR2 is FYNNEI. Full variable domain (outside the CDR3, taken from reference TRBV2 and TRBJ1-2): EPEVTQTPSHQVTQMGQEVILRCVPISNHLYFYWYRQILGQKVEFLVSFYNNEISEKSEIFDDQFSVERPDGSNFTLKIRSTKLEDSAMYFCASRDNFYGYTFGSGTRLTVV.

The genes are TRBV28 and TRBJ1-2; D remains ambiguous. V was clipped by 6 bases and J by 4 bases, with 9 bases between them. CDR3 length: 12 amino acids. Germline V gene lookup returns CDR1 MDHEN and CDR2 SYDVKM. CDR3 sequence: CASRGSSYGYTF. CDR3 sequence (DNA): TGTGCCAGCAGAGGAAGCAGCTATGGCTACACCTTC.

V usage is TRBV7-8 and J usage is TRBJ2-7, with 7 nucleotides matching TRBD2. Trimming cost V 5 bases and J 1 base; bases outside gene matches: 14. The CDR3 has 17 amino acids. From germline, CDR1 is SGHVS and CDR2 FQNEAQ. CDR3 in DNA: TGTGCCAGCAGCCTCGGGTCAGCGGGGATTGTATCCTACGAGCAGTACTTC. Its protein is CASSLGSAGIVSYEQYF.

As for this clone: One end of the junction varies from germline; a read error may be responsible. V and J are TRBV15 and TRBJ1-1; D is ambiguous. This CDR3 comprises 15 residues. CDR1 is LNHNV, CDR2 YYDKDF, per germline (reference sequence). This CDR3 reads CATSRDLAMNTEAFF. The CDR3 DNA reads TGTGCCACCAGCAGAGATCTGGCCATGAATACTGAAGCTTTCTTT. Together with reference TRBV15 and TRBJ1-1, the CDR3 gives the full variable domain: DAMVIQNPRYQVTQFGKPVTLSCSQTLNHNVMYWYQQKSSQAPKLLFHYYDKDFNNEADTPDNFQSRRPNTSFCFLDIRSPGLGDTAMYLCATSRDLAMNTEAFFGQGTRLTVV.

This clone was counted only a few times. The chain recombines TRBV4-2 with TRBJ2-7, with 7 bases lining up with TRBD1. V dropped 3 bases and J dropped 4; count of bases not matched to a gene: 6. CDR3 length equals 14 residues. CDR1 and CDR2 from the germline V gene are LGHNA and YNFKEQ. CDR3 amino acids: CASSHGTENYEQYF. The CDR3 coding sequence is TGTGCCAGCAGCCACGGGACAGAGAATTACGAGCAGTACTTC.

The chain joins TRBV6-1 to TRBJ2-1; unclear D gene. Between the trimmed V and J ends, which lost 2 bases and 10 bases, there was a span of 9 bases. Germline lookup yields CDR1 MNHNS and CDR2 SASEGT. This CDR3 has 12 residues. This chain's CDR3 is CASSETPREQFF. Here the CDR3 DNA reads TGTGCCAGCAGTGAAACCCCCCGGGAGCAGTTCTTC.

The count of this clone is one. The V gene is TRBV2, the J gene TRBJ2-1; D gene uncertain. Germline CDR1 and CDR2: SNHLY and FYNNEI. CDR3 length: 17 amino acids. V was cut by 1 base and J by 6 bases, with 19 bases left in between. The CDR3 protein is CASSEGEDVRVSNEQFF. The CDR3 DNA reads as TGTGCCAGCAGTGAAGGGGAAGACGTTCGGGTGAGCAATGAGCAGTTCTTC.

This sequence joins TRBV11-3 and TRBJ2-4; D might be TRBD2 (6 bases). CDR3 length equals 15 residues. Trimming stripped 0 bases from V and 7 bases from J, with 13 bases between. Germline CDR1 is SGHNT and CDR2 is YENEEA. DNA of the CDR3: TGTGCCAGCAGCTTAGATGGGCCCGGAGGGAACATTCAGTACTTC. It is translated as CASSLDGPGGNIQYF.

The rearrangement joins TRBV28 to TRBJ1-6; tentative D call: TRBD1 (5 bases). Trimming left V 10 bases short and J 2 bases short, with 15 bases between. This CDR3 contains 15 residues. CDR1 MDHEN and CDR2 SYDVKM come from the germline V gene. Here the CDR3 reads CATSRGVTYNSPLHF. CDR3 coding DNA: TGTGCCACGTCCCGGGGGGTAACCTATAATTCACCCCTCCACTTT.

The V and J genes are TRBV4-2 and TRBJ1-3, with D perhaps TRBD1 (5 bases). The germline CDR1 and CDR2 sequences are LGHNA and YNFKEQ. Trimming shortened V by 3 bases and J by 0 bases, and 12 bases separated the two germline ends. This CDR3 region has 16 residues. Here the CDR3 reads CASSQLGLSSGNTIYF. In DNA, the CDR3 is TGTGCCAGCAGCCAGCTGGGACTGAGCTCTGGAAACACCATATATTTT.

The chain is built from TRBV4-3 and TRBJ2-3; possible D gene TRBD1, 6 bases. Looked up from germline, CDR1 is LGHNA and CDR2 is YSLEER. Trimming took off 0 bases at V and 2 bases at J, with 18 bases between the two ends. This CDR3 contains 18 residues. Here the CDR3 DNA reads TGCGCCAGCAGCCAAGAGGGGTCCGGGACATACTTCACAGATACGCAGTATTTT. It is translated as CASSQEGSGTYFTDTQYF.

CDR3 coding DNA: TGTGCCAGCAGTTACGGCATAACAGCCCCGACTGAAGCTTTCTTT. This translates into CASSYGITAPTEAFF. This chain uses TRBV6-5 with TRBJ1-1; D not certain. Germline V gene data show CDR1 as MNHEY and CDR2 as SVGAGI. CDR3 length: 15 amino acids. V lost 2 bases and J lost 5, with 15 bases in between.

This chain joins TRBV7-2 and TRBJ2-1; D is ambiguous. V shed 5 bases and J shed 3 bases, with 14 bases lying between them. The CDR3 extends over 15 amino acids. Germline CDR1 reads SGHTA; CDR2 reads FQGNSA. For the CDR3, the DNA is TGTGCCAGCAGCACCGCCCCTCTGGGCTACAATGAGCAGTTCTTC. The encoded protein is CASSTAPLGYNEQFF.

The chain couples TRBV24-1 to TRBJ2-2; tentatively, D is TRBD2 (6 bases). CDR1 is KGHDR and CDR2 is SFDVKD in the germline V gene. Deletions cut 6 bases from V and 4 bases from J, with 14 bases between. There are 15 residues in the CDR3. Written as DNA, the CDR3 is TGTGCCACCAGTCGCGGGACGGCGGGCACCGGGGAGCTGTTTTTT. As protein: CATSRGTAGTGELFF.

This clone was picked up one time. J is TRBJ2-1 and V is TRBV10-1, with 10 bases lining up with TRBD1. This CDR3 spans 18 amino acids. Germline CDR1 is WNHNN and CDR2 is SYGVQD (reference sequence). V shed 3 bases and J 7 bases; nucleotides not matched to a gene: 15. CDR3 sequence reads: CASSDPKVGQGFNNEQFF. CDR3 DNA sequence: TGCGCCAGCAGTGACCCGAAGGTGGGACAGGGGTTTAATAATGAGCAGTTCTTC.

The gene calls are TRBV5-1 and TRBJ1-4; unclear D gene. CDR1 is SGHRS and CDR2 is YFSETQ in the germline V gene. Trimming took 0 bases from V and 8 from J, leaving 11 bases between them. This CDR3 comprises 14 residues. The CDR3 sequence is CASSLGGPGEKLFF. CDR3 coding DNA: TGCGCCAGCAGCTTGGGTGGGCCGGGGGAAAAACTGTTTTTT.

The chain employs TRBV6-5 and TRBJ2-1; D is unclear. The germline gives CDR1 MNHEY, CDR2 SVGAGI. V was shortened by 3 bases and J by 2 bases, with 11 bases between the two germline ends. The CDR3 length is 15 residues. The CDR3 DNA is TGTGCCAGCAGTTATCTTAACCAGCCCTACAATGAGCAGTTCTTC. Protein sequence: CASSYLNQPYNEQFF.

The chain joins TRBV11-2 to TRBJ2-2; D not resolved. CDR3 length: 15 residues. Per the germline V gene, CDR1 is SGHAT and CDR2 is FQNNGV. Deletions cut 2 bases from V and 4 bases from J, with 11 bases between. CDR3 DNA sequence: TGTGCCAGCAGCTTAATTTCGGTCGGCACCGGGGAGCTGTTTTTT. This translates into CASSLISVGTGELFF.

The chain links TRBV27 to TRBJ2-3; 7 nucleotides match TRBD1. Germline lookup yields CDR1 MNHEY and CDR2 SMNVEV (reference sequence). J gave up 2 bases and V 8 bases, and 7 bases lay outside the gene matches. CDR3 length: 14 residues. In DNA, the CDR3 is TGTGCCAGCGTCCGGGACAGCCTCACAGATACGCAGTATTTT. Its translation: CASVRDSLTDTQYF.

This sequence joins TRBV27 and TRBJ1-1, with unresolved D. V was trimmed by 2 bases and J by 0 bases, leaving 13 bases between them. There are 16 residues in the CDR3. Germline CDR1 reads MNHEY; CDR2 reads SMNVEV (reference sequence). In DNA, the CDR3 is TGTGCCAGCAGTTTAACAGCGGGTGGCCTGAACACTGAAGCTTTCTTT. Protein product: CASSLTAGGLNTEAFF.

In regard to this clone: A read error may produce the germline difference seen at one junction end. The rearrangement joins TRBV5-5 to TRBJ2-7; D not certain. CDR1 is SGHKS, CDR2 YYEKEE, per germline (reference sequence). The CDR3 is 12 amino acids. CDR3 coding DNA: TGTGCCAGCAGCCCCCCTTCAAGCACCCGGATCTTC. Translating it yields CASSPPSSTRIF.

CDR3 sequence reads: CASSIGGRGRSYEQYF. The CDR3 DNA is TGTGCCAGTAGTATAGGAGGCCGCGGGAGGTCCTACGAGCAGTACTTC. V is TRBV19 and J is TRBJ2-7; 8 bases are shared with TRBD2. This CDR3 spans 16 amino acids. With 1 base clipped from V and 1 base from J, the junction kept 6 bases outside the gene matches. The germline gives CDR1 LNHDA, CDR2 SQIVND (reference sequence).